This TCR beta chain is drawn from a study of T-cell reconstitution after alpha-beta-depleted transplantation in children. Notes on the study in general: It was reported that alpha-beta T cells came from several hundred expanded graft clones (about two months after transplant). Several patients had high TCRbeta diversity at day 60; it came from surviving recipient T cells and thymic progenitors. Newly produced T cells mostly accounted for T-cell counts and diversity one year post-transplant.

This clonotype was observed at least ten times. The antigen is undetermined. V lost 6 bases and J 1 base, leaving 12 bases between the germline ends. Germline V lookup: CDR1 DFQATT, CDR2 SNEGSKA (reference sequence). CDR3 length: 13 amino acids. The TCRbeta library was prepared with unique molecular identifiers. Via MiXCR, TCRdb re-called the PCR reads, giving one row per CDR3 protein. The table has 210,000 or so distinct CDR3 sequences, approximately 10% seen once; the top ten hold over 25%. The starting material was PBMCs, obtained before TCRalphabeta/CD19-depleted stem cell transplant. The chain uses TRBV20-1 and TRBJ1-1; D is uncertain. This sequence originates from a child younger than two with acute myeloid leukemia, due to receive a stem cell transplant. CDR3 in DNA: TGCAGTGCAGGTGGAGAGGGGAACACTGAAGCTTTCTTT. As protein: CSAGGEGNTEAFF.